This T cell receptor (beta chain) stems from a study of T cell changes during pregnancy in multiple sclerosis. This table comes from immunoSEQ multiplex PCR, and its TCRdb copy is limited to in-frame clones, with some not included. The table has about 64,000 clones, around 91% seen once. The germline V gene encodes CDR1 GTSNPN and CDR2 SVGIG (reference sequence). This CDR3 comprises 12 residues. Trimming pared 4 bases from V and 3 bases from J, leaving 9 bases between. The sequenced sample was peripheral blood, obtained in the third trimester of pregnancy. The rearrangement joins TRBV30 to TRBJ1-1; TRBD1 is a possible D gene (5 bases). The receptor was derived from a female donor in good health, enrolled as a control in a pregnancy study. The CDR3 sequence: CAWNAGHTEAFF. In DNA, the CDR3 is TGTGCCTGGAACGCGGGGCACACTGAAGCTTTCTTT.